This T cell receptor (beta chain) originates from a study of T-cell memory formation after mild COVID-19. The length of the CDR3 is 14 residues. The germline V and J ends were trimmed by 3 bases and 0 bases, with 10 bases remaining between them. Germline V gene sequence: CDR1 SGHDT, CDR2 YYEEEE. TCRdb re-called the 5' RACE reads through MiXCR, storing one row per CDR3 protein. The data contain around 320,000 distinct CDR3 sequences, around 15% of them seen just once; the ten biggest clones take up 21%. Input material: PBMCs or a T cell subset sorted from them (not recorded which). The receptor was isolated from a man younger than 30 who had mild COVID-19 (a few samples of this study predate the infection). Cell type and time point are not known. J is TRBJ2-7 and V is TRBV5-6; D is unresolved. CDR3 sequence reads: CASSSGPGSYEQYF. Here the CDR3 DNA reads TGTGCCAGCAGCTCCGGACCCGGCTCCTACGAGCAGTACTTC.